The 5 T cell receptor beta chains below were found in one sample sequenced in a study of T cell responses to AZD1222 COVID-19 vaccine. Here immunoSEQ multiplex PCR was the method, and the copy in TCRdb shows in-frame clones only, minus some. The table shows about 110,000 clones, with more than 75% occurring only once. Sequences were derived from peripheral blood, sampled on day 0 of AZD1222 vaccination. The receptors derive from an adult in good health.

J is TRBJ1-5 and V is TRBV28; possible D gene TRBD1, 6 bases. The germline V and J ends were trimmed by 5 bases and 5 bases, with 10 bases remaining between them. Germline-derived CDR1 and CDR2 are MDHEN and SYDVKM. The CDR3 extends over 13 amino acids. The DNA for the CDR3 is TGTGCCAGCAGTCTACAGGGCGATCAGCCCCAGCATTTT. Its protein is CASSLQGDQPQHF. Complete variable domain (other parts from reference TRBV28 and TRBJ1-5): DVKVTQSSRYLVKRTGEKVFLECVQDMDHENMFWYRQDPGLGLRLIYFSYDVKMKEKGDIPEGYSVSREKKERFSLILESASTNQTSMYLCASSLQGDQPQHFGDGTRLSIL.

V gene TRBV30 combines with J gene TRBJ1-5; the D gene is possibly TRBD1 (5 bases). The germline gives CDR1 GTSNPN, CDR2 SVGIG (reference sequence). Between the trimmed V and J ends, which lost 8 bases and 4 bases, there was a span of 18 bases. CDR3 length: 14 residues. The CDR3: CANLFGGRNQPQHF. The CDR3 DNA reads TGTGCCAATCTGTTTGGGGGTCGAAATCAGCCCCAGCATTTT.

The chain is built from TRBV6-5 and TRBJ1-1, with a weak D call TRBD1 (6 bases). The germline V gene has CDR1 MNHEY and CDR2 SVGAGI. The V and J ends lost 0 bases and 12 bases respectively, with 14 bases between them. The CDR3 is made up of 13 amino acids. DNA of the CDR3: TGTGCCAGCAGTTACTCGCAGGGGACGAAAACTTTCTTT. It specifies CASSYSQGTKTFF.

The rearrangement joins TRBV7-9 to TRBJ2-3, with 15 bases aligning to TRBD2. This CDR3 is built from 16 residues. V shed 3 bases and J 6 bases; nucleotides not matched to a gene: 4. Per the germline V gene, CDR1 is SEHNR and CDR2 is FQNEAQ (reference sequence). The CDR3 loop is CASSLGTSGRRDTQYF. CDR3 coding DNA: TGTGCCAGCAGCTTGGGGACTAGCGGGAGGAGGGATACGCAGTATTTT.

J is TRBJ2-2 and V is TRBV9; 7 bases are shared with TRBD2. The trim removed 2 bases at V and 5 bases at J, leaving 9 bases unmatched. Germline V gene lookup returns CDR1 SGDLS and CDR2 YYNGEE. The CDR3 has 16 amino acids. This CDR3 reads CASSVRRQGGTGELFF. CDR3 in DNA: TGTGCCAGCAGCGTCCGGCGGCAGGGAGGGACCGGGGAGCTGTTTTTT.